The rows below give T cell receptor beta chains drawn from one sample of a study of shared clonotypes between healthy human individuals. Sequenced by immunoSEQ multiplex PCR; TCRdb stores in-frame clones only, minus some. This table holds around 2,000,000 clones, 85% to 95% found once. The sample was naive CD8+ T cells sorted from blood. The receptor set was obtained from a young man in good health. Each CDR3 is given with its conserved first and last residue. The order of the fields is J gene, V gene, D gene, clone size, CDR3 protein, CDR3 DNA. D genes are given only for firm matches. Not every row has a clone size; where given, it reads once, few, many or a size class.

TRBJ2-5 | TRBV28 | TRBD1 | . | CASSTGQGIGGETQYF | TGTGCCAGCAGCACGGGACAGGGAATAGGCGGAGAGACCCAGTACTTC
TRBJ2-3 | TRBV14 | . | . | CASSQTGVGTDTQYF | TGTGCCAGCAGCCAGACGGGAGTGGGCACAGATACGCAGTATTTT
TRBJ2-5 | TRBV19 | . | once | CASSRGDWGETQYF | TGTGCCAGCTCCAGAGGGGACTGGGGGGAGACCCAGTACTTC
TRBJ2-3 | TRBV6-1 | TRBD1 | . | CASSEAWAGTGATDTQYF | TGTGCCAGCAGTGAAGCCTGGGCGGGGACAGGGGCCACAGATACGCAGTATTTT
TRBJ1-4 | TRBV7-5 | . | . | CARSLEGRSNEKLFF | TGTGCCAGAAGCTTAGAGGGACGGAGTAATGAAAAACTGTTTTTT
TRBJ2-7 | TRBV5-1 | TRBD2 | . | CASSSLGLAGGREQYF | TGCGCCAGCAGCTCCCTAGGACTAGCGGGAGGTCGAGAGCAGTACTTC
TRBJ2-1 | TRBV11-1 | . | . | CASSQTPTSYNEQFF | TGTGCCAGCAGTCAGACTCCAACTTCCTACAATGAGCAGTTCTTC
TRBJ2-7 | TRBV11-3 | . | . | CASSLGDGVEQYF | TGTGCCAGCAGCTTAGGGGATGGGGTCGAGCAGTACTTC
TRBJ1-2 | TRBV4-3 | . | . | CASSHPTGGDYGYTF | TGCGCCAGCAGCCATCCAACGGGGGGGGACTATGGCTACACCTTC
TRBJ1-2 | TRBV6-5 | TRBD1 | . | CASSPLPGQGYGYTF | TGTGCCAGCAGCCCACTTCCGGGACAGGGTTATGGCTACACCTTC
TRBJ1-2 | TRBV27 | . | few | CASSLSGGGYGYTF | TGTGCCAGCAGTTTATCCGGGGGAGGGTATGGCTACACCTTC
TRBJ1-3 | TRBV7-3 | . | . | CASSIQATWNTIYF | TGTGCCAGCAGCATACAGGCGACATGGAACACCATATATTTT
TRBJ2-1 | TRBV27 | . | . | CASTVNRDSYNEQFF | TGTGCCAGCACCGTTAACAGAGACTCCTACAATGAGCAGTTCTTC
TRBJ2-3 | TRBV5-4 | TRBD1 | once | CASSKSGTGRGPQYF | TGTGCCAGCAGCAAATCGGGGACAGGTCGAGGGCCGCAGTATTTT
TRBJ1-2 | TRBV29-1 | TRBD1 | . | CSVEDWDRGLANYGYTF | TGCAGCGTTGAAGACTGGGACAGGGGGCTGGCTAACTATGGCTACACCTTC
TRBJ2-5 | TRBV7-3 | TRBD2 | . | CASSLVASGGQETQYF | TGTGCCAGCAGCTTAGTTGCTAGCGGGGGCCAAGAGACCCAGTACTTC
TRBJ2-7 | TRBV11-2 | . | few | CASSLSRGPYEQYF | TGTGCCAGCAGCTTATCCAGGGGTCCCTACGAGCAGTACTTC
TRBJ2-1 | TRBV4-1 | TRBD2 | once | CASSQGFATSGKDEQFF | TGCGCCAGCAGCCAAGGGTTCGCAACTAGCGGGAAGGATGAGCAGTTCTTC
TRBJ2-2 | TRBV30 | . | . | CAWSVRGNPQAGGELFF | TGTGCCTGGAGTGTAAGGGGGAACCCCCAGGCAGGAGGGGAGCTGTTTTTT
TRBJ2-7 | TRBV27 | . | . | CASSLVGAGEQYF | TGTGCCAGCAGTTTAGTGGGGGCCGGGGAGCAGTACTTC
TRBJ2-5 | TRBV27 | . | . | CASSFSQGGTQYF | TGTGCCAGCAGTTTTTCCCAAGGCGGGACCCAGTACTTC
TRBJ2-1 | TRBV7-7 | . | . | CASSLEAGRSPYNEQFF | TGTGCTAGCAGCTTAGAGGCGGGACGGAGCCCATACAATGAGCAGTTCTTC
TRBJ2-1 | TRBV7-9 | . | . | CASSRDNEQFF | TGTGCCAGCAGCCGGGACAATGAGCAGTTCTTC
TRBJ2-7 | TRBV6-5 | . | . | CASSSPLREQYF | TGTGCCAGCAGTTCCCCCCTCCGCGAGCAGTACTTC